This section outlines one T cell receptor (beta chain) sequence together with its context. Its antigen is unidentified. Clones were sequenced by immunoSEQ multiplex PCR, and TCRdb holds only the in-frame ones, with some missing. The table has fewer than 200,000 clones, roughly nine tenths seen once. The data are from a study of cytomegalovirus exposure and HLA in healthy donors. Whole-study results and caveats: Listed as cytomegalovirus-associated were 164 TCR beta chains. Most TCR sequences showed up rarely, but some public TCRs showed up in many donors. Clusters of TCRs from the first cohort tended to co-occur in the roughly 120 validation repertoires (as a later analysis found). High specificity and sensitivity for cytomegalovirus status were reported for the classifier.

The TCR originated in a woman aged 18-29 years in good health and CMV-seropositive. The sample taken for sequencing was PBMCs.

CDR3 DNA sequence: TGTGCCAGCTCACCACCACAAAGCTCTGGAAACACCATATATTTT. Protein: CASSPPQSSGNTIYF. The V call is TRBV18, the J call TRBJ1-3; no firm D call. Trimming took 0 bases from V and 0 from J, leaving 6 bases between them. The length of the CDR3 is 15 residues. Germline V lookup: CDR1 KGHSH, CDR2 LQKENI.